This is a list of T cell receptor beta chains from one sample in a study of Graves' ophthalmopathy and Graves' hyperthyroidism. One entry per CDR3 protein results from TCRdb running MiXCR on the multiplex PCR reads. This sample has hundreds of thousands of distinct CDR3 sequences; around a fifth occur once, and the top ten carry 7.1%. Sequenced: peripheral blood. The receptors shown here come from a woman in her late teens or twenties with stable Graves' hyperthyroidism. Some clones in this sample may be carry-over from other donors' samples. CDR3s include the opening cysteine and the closing phenylalanine or tryptophan. Expanded clones get a size class; other rows say once, few or many, or leave the size out.

clone_size	v_call	j_call	cdr3_aa
many	TRBV15	TRBJ2-7	CATSTDRGSYEQYF
NA	TRBV12-3/TRBV12-4	TRBJ2-7	CASTKGGASYEQYF
many	TRBV11-1	TRBJ1-6	CASSLGGSSYSSYNSPLHF
NA	TRBV5-1	TRBJ2-5	CASSLYLAGDQETQYF
NA	TRBV6-5	TRBJ2-7	CASSYYRDRGEQYF
many	TRBV20-1	TRBJ2-2	CSAPLAGRDTGELFF
many	TRBV10-3	TRBJ1-3	CAISDSNSGNTIYF
many	TRBV29-1	TRBJ2-5	CSVEEGAVKETQYF
many	TRBV27	TRBJ1-2	CASSWSGGEPNGYTF
many	TRBV28	TRBJ1-5	CASSLGVTNQPQHF
many	TRBV6-7	TRBJ1-5	CASSDTSCGNQPQHF
many	TRBV30	TRBJ2-2	CAWSVKPDTGELFF
many	TRBV28	TRBJ2-7	CASRRQYTSGRLYEQYF
NA	TRBV14	TRBJ2-7	CASSRGQVPYEQCF
many	TRBV12-3/TRBV12-4	TRBJ2-5	CASSEASGGGETQYF
many	TRBV5-1	TRBJ2-7	CASSSPDTYEQYF
NA	TRBV5-1	TRBJ2-7	CASSLVVSGRGSYEQYF
many	TRBV15	TRBJ2-7	CATSRVGGPGDEQYF
many	TRBV6-1	TRBJ1-3	CASIRSTGGNTIYF
few	TRBV5-1	TRBJ2-5	CASSQLTVQETQYF
many	TRBV4-3	TRBJ2-7	CASSPRDRGSYEQYF
many	TRBV7-3	TRBJ2-5	CASSPTKGGQETQYF
many	TRBV12-3/TRBV12-4	TRBJ1-5	CASSRTGGAQPQHF
NA	TRBV28	TRBJ2-7	CASGRASPREQYF
many	TRBV4-1	TRBJ1-1	CASSQDSAWNTEAFF
NA	TRBV7-2	TRBJ2-7	CASSYRTGVHEQYF
NA	TRBV7-9	TRBJ2-7	CASSPRGNGEQYF